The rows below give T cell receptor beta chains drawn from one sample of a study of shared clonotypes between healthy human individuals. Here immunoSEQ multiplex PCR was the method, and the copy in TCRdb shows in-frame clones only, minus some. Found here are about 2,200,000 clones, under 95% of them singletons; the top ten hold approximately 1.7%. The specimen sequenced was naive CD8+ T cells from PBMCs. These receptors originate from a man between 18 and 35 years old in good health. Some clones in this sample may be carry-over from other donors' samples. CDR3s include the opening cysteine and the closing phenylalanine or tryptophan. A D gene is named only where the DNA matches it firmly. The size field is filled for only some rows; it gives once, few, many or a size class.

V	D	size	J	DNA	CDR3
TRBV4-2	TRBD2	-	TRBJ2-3	TGTGCCAGCAGCCAAGTTGCTAGCGGGAGTGTGCCCCCAGATACGCAGTATTTT	CASSQVASGSVPPDTQYF
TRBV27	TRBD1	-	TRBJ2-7	TGTGCCAGTATGACAGGGCGCGCCTACGAGCAGTACTTC	CASMTGRAYEQYF
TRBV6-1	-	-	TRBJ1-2	TGTGCCAGCAGTGAAAAACCTAGGTCCAACTATGGCTACACCTTC	CASSEKPRSNYGYTF
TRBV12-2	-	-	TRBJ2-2	TGTGCAAGTCGCTTAGGCGCCACCGGGGAGCTGTTTTTT	CASRLGATGELFF
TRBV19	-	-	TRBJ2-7	TGTGCCAGTAGTATGAGCCAGTACGAGCAGTACTTC	CASSMSQYEQYF
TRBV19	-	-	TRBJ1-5	TGTGCCAGTAGTATCTTCTCAGGGGGCAATCAGCCCCAGCATTTT	CASSIFSGGNQPQHF
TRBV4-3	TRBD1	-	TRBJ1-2	TGCGCCAGCAGCCAAGACCCGGGACAGGGCGACTATGGCTACACCTTC	CASSQDPGQGDYGYTF
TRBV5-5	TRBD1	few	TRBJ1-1	TGTGCCAGCAGCTTAGGGACAGGGAACACTGAAGCTTTCTTT	CASSLGTGNTEAFF
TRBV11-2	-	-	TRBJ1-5	TGTGCCAGCAGCTATACAGGGAGGCAGCCCCAGCATTTT	CASSYTGRQPQHF
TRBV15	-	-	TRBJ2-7	TGTGCCACCAGCAGAGGAAGGGCTCCCCTCGACGAGCAGTACTTC	CATSRGRAPLDEQYF
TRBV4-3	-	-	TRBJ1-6	TGCGCCAGCAGCCAAGACAGTAGTAAAAATTCACCCCTCCACTTT	CASSQDSSKNSPLHF
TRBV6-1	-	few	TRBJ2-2	TGTGCCTGGAGAGAGGTGAACACCGGGGAGCTGTTTTTT	CAWREVNTGELFF
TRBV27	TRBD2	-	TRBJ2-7	TGTGCCAGCAGTGCCTCTGGGGGGGAGGTAGCCTACGAGCAGTACTTC	CASSASGGEVAYEQYF
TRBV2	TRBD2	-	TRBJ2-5	TGTGCCAGCACCGGGACTAGCGGGAGGGAGACCCAGTACTTC	CASTGTSGRETQYF
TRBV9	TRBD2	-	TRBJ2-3	TGTGCCAGCAGCGAAAGCGGGGGGGTGGCAGATACGCAGTATTTT	CASSESGGVADTQYF
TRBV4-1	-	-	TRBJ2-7	TGCGCCAGCAGCCAAGGCGAACGAGAAGGCTACGAGCAGTACTTC	CASSQGEREGYEQYF
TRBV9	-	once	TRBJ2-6	TGTGCCAGCAGCGTATCCGGGACCACTGGGGCCAACGTCCTGACTTTC	CASSVSGTTGANVLTF
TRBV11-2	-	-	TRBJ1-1	TGTGCCAGCAGCCGCTCAAAGGGACATTCTGAAGCTTTCTTT	CASSRSKGHSEAFF
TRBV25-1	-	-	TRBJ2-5	TGTGCCAGCAGTGATTCATTAGCCCCAGAGACCCAGTACTTC	CASSDSLAPETQYF
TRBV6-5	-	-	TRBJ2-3	TGTGCCAGCAGCCCGGGGGATACGCAGTATTTT	CASSPGDTQYF
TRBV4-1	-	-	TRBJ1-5	TGCGCCAGCAGCCAAGAGCCCGGGGGGCGTCAGCCCCAGCATTTT	CASSQEPGGRQPQHF
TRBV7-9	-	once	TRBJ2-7	TGTGCCAGCAGCGGCGACAGATTCTCCTACGAGCAGTACTTC	CASSGDRFSYEQYF
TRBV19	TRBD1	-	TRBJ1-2	TGTGCCAGTAGCGACAGGGGATGGTATGGCTACACCTTC	CASSDRGWYGYTF
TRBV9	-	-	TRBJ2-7	TGTGCCAGCAGCGGCCGGGACGCCAGCTCCTACGAGCAGTACTTC	CASSGRDASSYEQYF
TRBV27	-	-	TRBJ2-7	TGTGCCAGCAGTTTATTTGCTAGATTAGCCTACGAGCAGTACTTC	CASSLFARLAYEQYF
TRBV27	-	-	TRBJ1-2	TGTGCCAGCAGTCCCTTCGGACAGTTCTATGGCTACACCTTC	CASSPFGQFYGYTF
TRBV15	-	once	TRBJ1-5	TGTGCCACCAGCAGAGATCGGGAGGTTAGCAATCAGCCCCAGCATTTT	CATSRDREVSNQPQHF
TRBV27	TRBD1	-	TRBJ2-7	TGTGCCAGCAGAGACAGGGGTTCCTACGAGCAGTACTTC	CASRDRGSYEQYF
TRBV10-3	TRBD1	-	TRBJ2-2	TGTGCCACCGGACAGGGGGCGAACACCGGGGAGCTGTTTTTT	CATGQGANTGELFF
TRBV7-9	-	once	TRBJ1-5	TGTGCCAGCAGCTTAGGGACAGATAGCAATCAGCCCCAGCATTTT	CASSLGTDSNQPQHF
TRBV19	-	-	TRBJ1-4	TGTGCCAGTAGTGAGGACAGCCGAGGGGAAAAACTGTTTTTT	CASSEDSRGEKLFF
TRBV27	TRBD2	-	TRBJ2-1	TGTGCCAGCAGTTTAAGCGGGAGGGGCTACTATTACAATGAGCAGTTCTTC	CASSLSGRGYYYNEQFF
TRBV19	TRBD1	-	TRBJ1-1	TGTGCCAGTAGTATTCAGGGGGGAATGAACACTGAAGCTTTCTTT	CASSIQGGMNTEAFF
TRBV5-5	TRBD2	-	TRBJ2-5	TGTGCCAGCAGCCACCTAGCGGGAGAGTACCAAGAGACCCAGTACTTC	CASSHLAGEYQETQYF
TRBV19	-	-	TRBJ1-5	TGTGCCAGTAGTATAAGGCAGGGAGGAAGCAATCAGCCCCAGCATTTT	CASSIRQGGSNQPQHF
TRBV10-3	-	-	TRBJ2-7	TGTGCCATCAGTGAGGGAGGCGGGGCCCTCCCCCGCCACGAGCAGTACTTC	CAISEGGGALPRHEQYF
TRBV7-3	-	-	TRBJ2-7	TGTGCCAGCAGCTTAAGAAGAGCGGATGACTACGAGCAGTACTTC	CASSLRRADDYEQYF
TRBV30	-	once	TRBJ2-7	TGTGCCTGGAGTGACATCCCCTTCCCGGGAAGGCTGGACGAGCAGTACTTC	CAWSDIPFPGRLDEQYF
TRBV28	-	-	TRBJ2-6	TGTGCCAGCAGTTTAGACAGCCTCTTTGGGGCCAACGTCCTGACTTTC	CASSLDSLFGANVLTF
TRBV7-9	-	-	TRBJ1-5	TGTGCCAGCAGCTTGGGGGACAAATCCGTTGGCAATCAGCCCCAGCATTTT	CASSLGDKSVGNQPQHF
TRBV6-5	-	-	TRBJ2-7	TGTGCCAGCAGTTACTCTGCCAGGATCTACGAGCAGTACTTC	CASSYSARIYEQYF
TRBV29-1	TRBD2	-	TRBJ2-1	TGCAGCGTAGAAGGACTAGCGGGGGGGCGGAGCTCCTACAATGAGCAGTTCTTC	CSVEGLAGGRSSYNEQFF
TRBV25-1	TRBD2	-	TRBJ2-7	TGTGCCAGCAGCGGTTCGGGAGGCTACGAGCAGTACTTC	CASSGSGGYEQYF
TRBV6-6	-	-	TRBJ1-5	TGTGCCAGCAGTTACTCGCACAGAAGAAGCAATCAGCCCCAGCATTTT	CASSYSHRRSNQPQHF
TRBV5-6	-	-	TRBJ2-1	TGTGCCAGCAGCTTGGGGGGGTCAGGGAGTCCCTACAATGAGCAGTTCTTC	CASSLGGSGSPYNEQFF
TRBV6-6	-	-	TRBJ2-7	TGTGCCAGCAGTTCTCGGGGGACCTACGAGCAGTACTTC	CASSSRGTYEQYF
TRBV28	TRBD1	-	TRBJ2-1	TGTGCCAGCAGTTCCCGGACAGGGTTGGGCAATGAGCAGTTCTTC	CASSSRTGLGNEQFF
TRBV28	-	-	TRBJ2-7	TGTGCCAGCAGACTCGACAGGAGTAGCTCCTACGAGCAGTACTTC	CASRLDRSSSYEQYF
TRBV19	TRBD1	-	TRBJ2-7	TGTGCCACTAAAGAGACAGGGGGTAACTACGAGCAGTACTTC	CATKETGGNYEQYF
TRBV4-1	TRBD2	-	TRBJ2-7	TGCGCCAGCAGCCAAGATACTAGCGTGGGACTTCGCTCCTACGAGCAGTACTTC	CASSQDTSVGLRSYEQYF
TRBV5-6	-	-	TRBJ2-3	TGTGCCAGCAGCCTGATCACAGATACGCAGTATTTT	CASSLITDTQYF
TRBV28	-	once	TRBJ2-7	TGTGCCAGCAGTCCCCCGGAGGGGCCAGGGGAGCAGTACTTC	CASSPPEGPGEQYF
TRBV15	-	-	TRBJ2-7	TGTGCCACCAGCCCTGAGGGGCTTGCCGAGCAGTACTTC	CATSPEGLAEQYF
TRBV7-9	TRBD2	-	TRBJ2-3	TGTGCCAGCAGCTTAGGGGCTAGCGGGAGTACGGATACGCAGTATTTT	CASSLGASGSTDTQYF
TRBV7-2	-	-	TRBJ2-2	TGTGCCAGCAGCTACCCAGACACCGGGGAGCTGTTTTTT	CASSYPDTGELFF
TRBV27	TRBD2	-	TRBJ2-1	TGTGCCAGCAGTTGGACTAGCGGCTCCTACAATGAGCAGTTCTTC	CASSWTSGSYNEQFF
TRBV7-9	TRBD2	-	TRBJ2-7	TGTGCCAGCAGTCCTGCCACCACGGGGGGCTCCTACGAGCAGTACTTC	CASSPATTGGSYEQYF
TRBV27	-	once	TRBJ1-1	TGTGCCAGCAGTTTAAACAGTAAATACACTGAAGCTTTCTTT	CASSLNSKYTEAFF
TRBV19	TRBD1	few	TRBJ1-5	TGTGCCAGCAGATCCCGGGACAGGGGAAATCAGCCCCAGCATTTT	CASRSRDRGNQPQHF